The entry below gives a single T cell receptor beta chain sequence along with its context. What it binds is not known. Trimming at V came to 6 bases and at J to 11 bases, leaving 9 bases not matched to a gene. The germline V gene has CDR1 MDHEN and CDR2 SYDVKM. The CDR3 contains 12 residues. This specimen comes from a study of T cell repertoires in cytomegalovirus infection. In the study overall: Both a matching HLA type and CMV infection were indicated by public TCR beta signatures. Findings and caveats of the study: Dominating the ex vivo response were TCR beta clonotypes that were CMV-specific and HLA-C-restricted. There were carriers of CMV plus the relevant HLA, and cumulative public TCR beta family frequency identified them.

TCRdb reanalysed the reads using MiXCR and keeps one entry per CDR3 protein. This table has around 450,000 distinct CDR3 sequences, about a third appearing once. The sequence came from a human donor in good health (CMV status not recorded). Some clones in this sample may be carry-over from other donors' samples. Material for sequencing was PBMCs. The chain is built from TRBV28 and TRBJ1-1, with 7 nucleotides matching TRBD1. The DNA for the CDR3 is TGTGCCAGCAGGGGCCCAGGGGGAATGGCTTTCTTT. This sequence encodes CASRGPGGMAFF.